Listed below are T cell receptor beta chains from one sample, sequenced in a study of human T cells and chemical hapten exposure. TCRdb ran MiXCR on the RACE reads and lists one entry per CDR3 protein. The sample yields 75,000 to 95,000 distinct CDR3 sequences, about 10% seen once. Source: whole blood, taken in connection with sensitization to the hapten diphenylcyclopropenone (DPC). These TCRs come from a man aged 35 to 55 with alopecia areata. Some clones in this sample may be carry-over from other donors' samples. CDR3s include the opening cysteine and the closing phenylalanine or tryptophan. The D gene is left open where the match is weak. The size field is filled for only some rows; it gives once, few, many or a size class.

clone_size: many
v_call: TRBV6-5
j_call: TRBJ2-7
d_call: TRBD2
cdr3_aa: CASSYAGGPINEQYF
cdr3_nt: TGTGCCAGCAGTTACGCGGGAGGGCCGATTAACGAGCAGTACTTC

clone_size: few
v_call: TRBV14
j_call: TRBJ2-3
d_call: -
cdr3_aa: CASSQVSPGLIVADTQYF
cdr3_nt: TGTGCCAGCAGCCAAGTCAGTCCGGGACTCATAGTGGCAGATACGCAGTATTTT

clone_size: few
v_call: TRBV20-1
j_call: TRBJ2-5
d_call: -
cdr3_aa: CSARAGRGPQETQYF
cdr3_nt: TGCAGTGCTAGAGCCGGGCGGGGCCCCCAAGAGACCCAGTACTTC

clone_size: -
v_call: TRBV6-6
j_call: TRBJ2-1
d_call: -
cdr3_aa: CASSKVGNEQFF
cdr3_nt: TGTGCCAGCAGTAAAGTAGGGAATGAGCAGTTCTTC

clone_size: few
v_call: TRBV29-1
j_call: TRBJ2-2
d_call: -
cdr3_aa: CSVAKTANTGELFF
cdr3_nt: TGCAGCGTTGCGAAGACAGCGAACACCGGGGAGCTGTTTTTT

clone_size: few
v_call: TRBV14
j_call: TRBJ1-2
d_call: -
cdr3_aa: CASSRDIPYGYTF
cdr3_nt: TGTGCCAGCAGCAGGGACATTCCCTATGGCTACACCTTC

clone_size: -
v_call: TRBV13
j_call: TRBJ2-1
d_call: -
cdr3_aa: CASSFSQLDRRAEQFF
cdr3_nt: TGTGCCAGCAGCTTCTCGCAATTGGACAGGAGGGCTGAGCAGTTCTTC

clone_size: -
v_call: TRBV6-2/TRBV6-3
j_call: TRBJ1-1
d_call: -
cdr3_aa: CASRLEGNTEAFF
cdr3_nt: TGTGCCAGCAGACTAGAGGGCAACACTGAAGCTTTCTTT

clone_size: -
v_call: TRBV6-5
j_call: TRBJ2-6
d_call: -
cdr3_aa: CASSYGASGANVLTF
cdr3_nt: TGTGCCAGCAGTTACGGCGCCTCTGGGGCCAACGTCCTGACTTTC

clone_size: few
v_call: TRBV29-1
j_call: TRBJ1-1
d_call: -
cdr3_aa: CSVEFGSTEAFF
cdr3_nt: TGCAGCGTTGAATTCGGGAGCACTGAAGCTTTCTTT

clone_size: many
v_call: TRBV5-5
j_call: TRBJ1-1
d_call: -
cdr3_aa: CASSSLTFTRDTEAFF
cdr3_nt: TGTGCCAGCAGCTCGTTGACGTTTACCAGGGACACTGAAGCTTTCTTT

clone_size: few
v_call: TRBV6-5
j_call: TRBJ2-6
d_call: TRBD2
cdr3_aa: CAIAGEKSGANVLTF
cdr3_nt: TGTGCCATCGCGGGGGAAAAATCTGGGGCCAACGTCCTGACTTTC

clone_size: -
v_call: TRBV28
j_call: TRBJ2-7
d_call: -
cdr3_aa: CASRLLAGPNEQYF
cdr3_nt: TGTGCCAGCAGGCTACTCGCAGGCCCTAACGAGCAGTACTTC

clone_size: -
v_call: TRBV29-1
j_call: TRBJ2-5
d_call: TRBD2
cdr3_aa: CSCGGVQETQYF
cdr3_nt: TGCAGCTGTGGGGGGGTACAAGAGACCCAGTACTTC

clone_size: -
v_call: TRBV12-3/TRBV12-4
j_call: TRBJ1-5
d_call: -
cdr3_aa: CASSLGGNNNQPQHF
cdr3_nt: TGTGCCAGCAGTTTAGGGGGAAATAACAATCAGCCCCAGCATTTT

clone_size: few
v_call: TRBV12-3/TRBV12-4
j_call: TRBJ1-2
d_call: -
cdr3_aa: CASTGIDRDPIAHRYGYTF
cdr3_nt: TGTGCCAGCACCGGAATCGACCGGGACCCGATAGCCCATCGCTATGGCTACACCTTC

clone_size: few
v_call: TRBV25-1
j_call: TRBJ2-2
d_call: -
cdr3_aa: CASSGLWTGELFF
cdr3_nt: TGTGCCAGCAGTGGGCTTTGGACCGGGGAGCTGTTTTTT

clone_size: few
v_call: TRBV12-3/TRBV12-4
j_call: TRBJ2-5
d_call: -
cdr3_aa: CASSLADGARTQYF
cdr3_nt: TGTGCCAGCAGTTTGGCGGACGGCGCTCGGACCCAGTACTTC

clone_size: -
v_call: TRBV7-9
j_call: TRBJ2-1
d_call: TRBD1
cdr3_aa: CASSRTGGISDEQFF
cdr3_nt: TGTGCCAGCAGCAGGACAGGGGGGATTTCGGATGAGCAGTTCTTC

clone_size: -
v_call: TRBV7-2
j_call: TRBJ1-5
d_call: -
cdr3_aa: CASSLGGRVQGQPQHF
cdr3_nt: TGTGCCAGCAGCTTAGGGGGGCGGGTTCAAGGTCAGCCCCAGCATTTT

clone_size: once
v_call: TRBV20-1
j_call: TRBJ1-4
d_call: TRBD1
cdr3_aa: CSAPDRVTDEKLFF
cdr3_nt: TGCAGTGCTCCAGACAGGGTAACGGATGAAAAACTGTTTTTT

clone_size: -
v_call: TRBV29-1
j_call: TRBJ2-5
d_call: -
cdr3_aa: CSVRPTSQETQYF
cdr3_nt: TGCAGCGTTCGCCCGACATCCCAAGAGACCCAGTACTTC

clone_size: many
v_call: TRBV12-3/TRBV12-4
j_call: TRBJ1-2
d_call: -
cdr3_aa: CASSLRTNYGYTF
cdr3_nt: TGTGCCAGCAGTTTGAGGACAAACTATGGCTACACCTTC

clone_size: few
v_call: TRBV6-2/TRBV6-3
j_call: TRBJ2-5
d_call: -
cdr3_aa: CASSYPNSRGTQYF
cdr3_nt: TGTGCCAGCAGTTACCCTAACTCGCGGGGAACCCAGTACTTC

clone_size: many
v_call: TRBV28
j_call: TRBJ2-5
d_call: -
cdr3_aa: CASSFGETQYF
cdr3_nt: TGTGCCAGCAGTTTCGGGGAGACCCAGTACTTC

clone_size: many
v_call: TRBV3-1
j_call: TRBJ2-2
d_call: -
cdr3_aa: CASRQNTGELFF
cdr3_nt: TGTGCCAGCAGGCAGAACACCGGGGAGCTGTTTTTT

clone_size: few
v_call: TRBV2
j_call: TRBJ2-5
d_call: -
cdr3_aa: CASSATRAETQYF
cdr3_nt: TGTGCCAGCAGTGCGACGCGGGCTGAGACCCAGTACTTC

clone_size: -
v_call: TRBV29-1
j_call: TRBJ1-1
d_call: -
cdr3_aa: CSLSRPQEAFF
cdr3_nt: TGCAGCCTCTCTCGCCCCCAAGAAGCTTTCTTT

clone_size: many
v_call: TRBV14
j_call: TRBJ1-1
d_call: -
cdr3_aa: CASSLTGPGIMNTEAFF
cdr3_nt: TGTGCCAGCAGCCTCACGGGCCCAGGAATCATGAACACTGAAGCTTTCTTT

clone_size: -
v_call: TRBV5-6
j_call: TRBJ1-5
d_call: -
cdr3_aa: CASSVSGVRQPQHF
cdr3_nt: TGTGCCAGCAGCGTATCAGGGGTTAGGCAGCCCCAGCATTTT

clone_size: -
v_call: TRBV19
j_call: TRBJ2-3
d_call: -
cdr3_aa: CASSMEGRGTDTQYF
cdr3_nt: TGTGCCAGTAGTATGGAGGGCCGGGGCACAGATACGCAGTATTTT

clone_size: -
v_call: TRBV6-2/TRBV6-3
j_call: TRBJ2-1
d_call: -
cdr3_aa: CASSTGGEEQFF
cdr3_nt: TGTGCCAGCAGTACCGGAGGTGAAGAGCAGTTCTTC

clone_size: -
v_call: TRBV7-2
j_call: TRBJ2-7
d_call: -
cdr3_aa: CASSSEQGVMWEQYF
cdr3_nt: TGTGCCAGCAGCTCGGAGCAGGGAGTAATGTGGGAGCAGTACTTC

clone_size: -
v_call: TRBV29-1
j_call: TRBJ2-7
d_call: TRBD1
cdr3_aa: CSVRQGVREQYF
cdr3_nt: TGCAGCGTAAGACAGGGAGTTCGCGAGCAGTACTTC

clone_size: few
v_call: TRBV6-6
j_call: TRBJ2-7
d_call: TRBD2
cdr3_aa: CASRLAGTHYEQYF
cdr3_nt: TGTGCCAGCAGGTTAGCGGGAACTCACTACGAGCAGTACTTC

clone_size: few
v_call: TRBV24-1
j_call: TRBJ2-3
d_call: TRBD2
cdr3_aa: CATSGRARLAGDRTDTQYF
cdr3_nt: TGTGCCACCAGTGGAAGGGCTAGACTAGCGGGAGACCGCACAGATACGCAGTATTTT